The 25 T cell receptor beta chains below come from one sample, sequenced in a study of blood T cell repertoires in COVID-19. The protocol was immunoSEQ multiplex PCR, while the TCRdb copy is restricted to in-frame clones and leaves out a portion. The sample lists approximately 82,000 clones; roughly 89% were seen once. Sequenced sample: peripheral blood. The receptors come from a man between 65 and 79 years old with active or convalescent COVID-19.

The rearrangement joins TRBV6-5 to TRBJ2-1, with D possibly TRBD2 on 5 matching bases. Germline V CDR1 and CDR2: MNHEY, SVGAGI. V lost 2 bases, J lost 8 bases, and 13 bases lay in between. The CDR3 consists of 14 residues. CDR3: CASSYEGARYEQFF. CDR3 nucleotide sequence: TGTGCCAGCAGTTACGAGGGTGCTCGTTATGAGCAGTTCTTC.

The rearrangement links TRBV11-3 to TRBJ2-7, with 9 bases that match TRBD2. Germline V gene data show CDR1 as SGHNT and CDR2 as YENEEA. The CDR3 covers 14 residues. V lost 4 bases, J lost 6 bases, and 7 bases stayed unmatched. The CDR3: CASSSSGNGLEQYF. The CDR3 DNA sequence: TGTGCCAGCAGCTCTAGCGGGAACGGGCTCGAGCAGTACTTC.

The chain employs TRBV29-1 and TRBJ1-4, with D uncertain. This CDR3 contains 10 residues. CDR1 is SQVTM and CDR2 is ANQGSEA in the germline V gene. V shed 6 bases and J shed 5 bases, with 4 bases lying between them. Here the CDR3 DNA reads TGCAGCGTGGCAAATGAAAAACTGTTTTTT. Translated, it gives CSVANEKLFF.

This clone has a handful of counts. The chain carries TRBV9 and TRBJ1-5; maybe TRBD1 (5 bases). Per the germline V gene, CDR1 is SGDLS and CDR2 is YYNGEE. V dropped 3 bases and J dropped 7 bases, with 14 bases sitting between them. The CDR3 contains 14 residues. This CDR3 is CASSEAGKGQPQHF. The CDR3 DNA sequence: TGTGCCAGCAGCGAGGCAGGGAAAGGACAGCCCCAGCATTTT.

The V gene is TRBV5-1, the J gene TRBJ2-7; 8 nucleotides line up with TRBD2. Per germline, CDR1 SGHRS and CDR2 YFSETQ. After removal of 7 bases from V and 5 bases from J, the junction contained 11 bases not matched to a gene. This CDR3 has 14 residues. In nucleotides, the CDR3 is TGCGCCAGCGGCCAGCGGGAGCCAGGGAACGAGCAGTACTTC. This sequence encodes CASGQREPGNEQYF. Using reference TRBV5-1 and TRBJ2-7 for the parts outside the CDR3, the full variable domain is KAGVTQTPRYLIKTRGQQVTLSCSPISGHRSVSWYQQTPGQGLQFLFEYFSETQRNKGNFPGRFSGRQFSNSRSEMNVSTLELGDSALYLCASGQREPGNEQYFGPGTRLTVT.

This clone has only one observation. The chain couples TRBV3-1 (or the pseudogene TRBV3-2) to TRBJ1-2; D not resolved. The CDR3 contains 12 residues. The germline gives CDR1 LGHDT, CDR2 YNNKEL (reference sequence). Trimming removed 3 bases at V and 5 bases at J, with 7 bases between. This CDR3 is CASSQSSYGYTF. In DNA, the CDR3 is TGTGCCAGCAGCCAGAGTAGTTATGGCTACACCTTC.

The genes are TRBV6-5 and TRBJ1-5; the D is unclear. This CDR3 comprises 14 residues. V lost 11 bases, J lost 2 bases, and 16 bases lay in between. CDR1 is MNHEY, CDR2 SVGAGI, per germline. The CDR3 spells CASSRASGNQPQHF. Here the CDR3 DNA reads TGTGCCTCCAGCAGAGCTAGCGGCAATCAGCCCCAGCATTTT.

The chain has TRBV4-3 and TRBJ2-5; 10 nucleotides align to TRBD2. The CDR3 is made up of 16 amino acids. Germline V gives CDR1 LGHNA, CDR2 YSLEER. V gave up 1 base and J gave up 5 bases; unmatched junction bases: 7. The CDR3 here is CASSQAPSGRSETQYF. As DNA, the CDR3 is TGCGCCAGCAGCCAAGCTCCTAGCGGGAGATCGGAGACCCAGTACTTC.

The V and J genes are TRBV7-9 and TRBJ2-7; a possible D gene is TRBD1 (6 bases). Germline CDR1 and CDR2: SEHNR and FQNEAQ (reference sequence). The CDR3 runs to 12 residues. V lost 4 bases and J lost 5, with 9 bases in between. The CDR3 bases are TGTGCCAGCAGCTCCTCAGGGGACGAGCAGTACTTC. It is translated as CASSSSGDEQYF.

The chain carries TRBV7-2 and TRBJ1-5; 11 bases are shared with TRBD1. The CDR3 has 15 amino acids. CDR1 and CDR2 from the germline V gene are SGHTA and FQGNSA. Trimming cost V 1 base and J 7 bases; bases outside gene matches: 3. The CDR3 sequence: CASSLGTGGQQPQHF. CDR3 DNA sequence: TGTGCCAGCAGCTTAGGGACAGGGGGCCAGCAGCCCCAGCATTTT.

The rearrangement uses TRBV30 and TRBJ1-1; D is unclear. The germline CDR1 and CDR2 sequences are GTSNPN and SVGIG (reference sequence). The CDR3 covers 13 residues. Trimming left V 4 bases short and J 4 bases short, with 13 bases between. This CDR3 is CAWTRPRSTEAFF. In DNA, the CDR3 is TGTGCCTGGACCAGGCCCCGATCCACTGAAGCTTTCTTT.

This chain joins TRBV28 and TRBJ2-7; D is perhaps TRBD1 (6 bases). Trimming took 10 bases from V and 3 from J, leaving 16 bases between them. Looked up from germline, CDR1 is MDHEN and CDR2 is SYDVKM. This CDR3 comprises 13 residues. CDR3 bases: TGTGCCACGCAAGAAGGGGGTCTCTACGAGCAGTACTTC. This gives the protein CATQEGGLYEQYF. Variable domain in full (rest from reference TRBV28 and TRBJ2-7): DVKVTQSSRYLVKRTGEKVFLECVQDMDHENMFWYRQDPGLGLRLIYFSYDVKMKEKGDIPEGYSVSREKKERFSLILESASTNQTSMYLCATQEGGLYEQYFGPGTRLTVT.

The chain combines TRBV6-4 with TRBJ2-2, with D uncertain. Per germline, CDR1 MRHNA and CDR2 SNTAGT. V gave up 6 bases and J gave up 0 bases, with 8 bases separating them. The CDR3 is made up of 14 amino acids. CDR3 protein: CASRASANTGELFF. Written as DNA, the CDR3 is TGTGCCAGCAGGGCTAGTGCGAACACCGGGGAGCTGTTTTTT.

The V call is TRBV29-1, the J call TRBJ1-2, with 7 bases identical to TRBD1. Trimming removed 5 bases from V and 10 bases from J; junction bases left unmatched: 25. The CDR3 extends over 17 amino acids. The germline gives CDR1 SQVTM, CDR2 ANQGSEA. CDR3 sequence reads: CSVPTGKGAGVKELYTF. CDR3 DNA sequence: TGCAGCGTTCCGACTGGGAAGGGGGCAGGGGTAAAAGAGCTCTACACCTTC. Full variable domain (outside the CDR3, taken from reference TRBV29-1 and TRBJ1-2): SAVISQKPSRDICQRGTSLTIQCQVDSQVTMMFWYRQQPGQSLTLIATANQGSEATYESGFVIDKFPISRPNLTFSTLTVSNMSPEDSSIYLCSVPTGKGAGVKELYTFGSGTRLTVV.

This clone occurred once. The chain combines TRBV2 with TRBJ2-1; 7 nucleotides align to TRBD1. There are 14 residues in the CDR3. Per the germline V gene, CDR1 is SNHLY and CDR2 is FYNNEI. V dropped 2 bases and J dropped 9; count of bases not matched to a gene: 7. CDR3: CASSERTGFVEQFF. DNA of the CDR3: TGTGCCAGCAGTGAAAGGACAGGATTTGTTGAGCAGTTCTTC.

The chain links TRBV5-1 to TRBJ1-3; TRBD1 matches 9 bases. This CDR3 is 14 amino acids long. The germline CDR1 and CDR2 sequences are SGHRS and YFSETQ. Trimming removed 2 bases from V and 5 bases from J; junction bases left unmatched: 2. The CDR3 region is CASSLGTGRNTIYF. As DNA, the CDR3 is TGCGCCAGCAGCTTAGGGACAGGGCGAAACACCATATATTTT. The variable domain in full, completed from reference TRBV5-1 and TRBJ1-3, reads KAGVTQTPRYLIKTRGQQVTLSCSPISGHRSVSWYQQTPGQGLQFLFEYFSETQRNKGNFPGRFSGRQFSNSRSEMNVSTLELGDSALYLCASSLGTGRNTIYFGEGSWLTVV.

J is TRBJ1-4 and V is TRBV4-1, with D possibly matching TRBD1 (6 bases). Germline-derived CDR1 and CDR2 are MGHRA and YSYEKL. The CDR3 runs to 15 residues. Trimming took off 0 bases at V and 7 bases at J, with 12 bases between the two ends. The CDR3 sequence is CASSQDRGAGEKLFF. The CDR3 nucleotides are TGCGCCAGCAGCCAAGACCGGGGGGCTGGTGAAAAACTGTTTTTT.

The chain uses TRBV5-4 and TRBJ2-5, with 8 bases fitting TRBD1. The CDR3 consists of 15 residues. Looked up from germline, CDR1 is SGHNT and CDR2 is YYREEE (reference sequence). The V segment lost 4 bases and the J segment 2 bases; nucleotides outside the gene matches: 7. DNA of the CDR3: TGTGCCAGCAGCCGACCCGGACAGGGTCAAGAGACCCAGTACTTC. It encodes CASSRPGQGQETQYF.

The chain has TRBV5-1 and TRBJ1-4; 8 bases align to TRBD1. This CDR3 spans 14 amino acids. The V gene's germline CDR1 is SGHRS and CDR2 YFSETQ. Trimming removed 4 bases from V and 8 bases from J; junction bases left unmatched: 7. Here the CDR3 DNA reads TGCGCCAGCAGCCCGGGACAGGAGGGGGAAAAACTGTTTTTT. Its protein is CASSPGQEGEKLFF. The variable domain in full, completed from reference TRBV5-1 and TRBJ1-4, reads KAGVTQTPRYLIKTRGQQVTLSCSPISGHRSVSWYQQTPGQGLQFLFEYFSETQRNKGNFPGRFSGRQFSNSRSEMNVSTLELGDSALYLCASSPGQEGEKLFFGSGTQLSVL.

The chain is built from TRBV19 and TRBJ1-6; the match to TRBD1 covers 7 bases. CDR1 and CDR2 from the germline V gene are LNHDA and SQIVND (reference sequence). This CDR3 is 13 amino acids long. V shed 7 bases and J 6 bases; nucleotides not matched to a gene: 3. CDR3 sequence: CASNPGGNSPLHF. The CDR3 coding sequence is TGTGCCAGTAACCCAGGGGGTAATTCACCCCTCCACTTT.

This rearrangement joins TRBV28 to TRBJ1-2; the match to TRBD1 covers 10 bases. This CDR3 is built from 15 residues. Germline CDR1 MDHEN, CDR2 SYDVKM. V gave up 1 base and J gave up 6 bases; unmatched junction bases: 5. The CDR3 DNA reads TGTGCCAGCAGTTTATCGGGACAGGGGCGTAATGGCTACACCTTC. Translation gives CASSLSGQGRNGYTF.

The chain joins TRBV4-1 to TRBJ2-2; TRBD1 matches 7 bases. V lost 3 bases to trimming and J lost 3 bases; unmatched junction nucleotides: 10. Germline V gene data show CDR1 as MGHRA and CDR2 as YSYEKL. The CDR3 spans 17 residues. The CDR3 coding sequence is TGCGCCAGCAGCCACCAAACACGGGACAGAGACACCGGGGAGCTGTTTTTT. Amino acid sequence: CASSHQTRDRDTGELFF.

V gene TRBV30 combines with J gene TRBJ2-7; 8 nucleotides match TRBD1. The length of the CDR3 is 14 residues. The junction had 7 bases not matched to a gene; V was cut back by 0 bases and J by 6 bases. Germline CDR1 and CDR2: GTSNPN and SVGIG (reference sequence). CDR3 amino acids: CAWSVTGGSGEQYF. The CDR3 DNA sequence: TGTGCCTGGAGTGTAACAGGGGGGTCGGGCGAGCAGTACTTC.

J is TRBJ1-2 and V is TRBV6-5; D gene ambiguous. The germline V and J ends were trimmed by 0 bases and 8 bases, with 10 bases remaining between them. This CDR3 contains 13 residues. Germline V gene lookup returns CDR1 MNHEY and CDR2 SVGAGI. CDR3 in DNA: TGTGCCAGCAGTTACTCGGGCACCTACGGCTACACCTTC. Protein product: CASSYSGTYGYTF.

The rearrangement uses TRBV27 and TRBJ1-1; the D is unclear. Germline CDR1 is MNHEY and CDR2 is SMNVEV (reference sequence). Trimming removed 8 bases from V and 4 bases from J, with 17 bases in between. The CDR3 loop spans 14 amino acids. The CDR3 nucleotides read TGTGCCAGCGGATCAGGCCTTGTAACCACTGAAGCTTTCTTT. It is translated as CASGSGLVTTEAFF.